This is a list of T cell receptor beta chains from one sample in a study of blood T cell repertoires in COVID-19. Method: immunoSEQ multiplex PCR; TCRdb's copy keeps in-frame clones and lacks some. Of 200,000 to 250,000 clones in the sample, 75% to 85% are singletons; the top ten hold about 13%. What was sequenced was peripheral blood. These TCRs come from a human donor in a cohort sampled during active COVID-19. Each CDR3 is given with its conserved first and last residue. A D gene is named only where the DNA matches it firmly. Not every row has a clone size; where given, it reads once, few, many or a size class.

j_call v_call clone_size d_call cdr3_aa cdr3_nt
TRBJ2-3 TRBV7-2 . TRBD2 CASSSTPSGRVLLAQYF TGTGCCAGCAGCAGCACCCCTAGCGGGAGGGTATTATTGGCGCAGTATTTT
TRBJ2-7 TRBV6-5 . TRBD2 CASTRLADSYEQYF TGTGCCAGCACAAGACTAGCGGACTCCTACGAGCAGTACTTC
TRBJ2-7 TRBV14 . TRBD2 CASSQERGAAYEQYF TGTGCCAGCAGCCAAGAGCGGGGGGCCGCCTACGAGCAGTACTTC
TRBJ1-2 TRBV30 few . CAWSANRGYGYTF TGTGCCTGGAGTGCTAACCGCGGCTATGGCTACACCTTC
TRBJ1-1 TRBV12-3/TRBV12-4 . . CASRLTPLVEAFF TGTGCCAGCCGCCTAACGCCCCTCGTTGAAGCTTTCTTT
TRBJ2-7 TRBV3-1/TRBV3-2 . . CASSYSGEQYF TGTGCCAGCAGCTATAGCGGTGAGCAGTACTTC
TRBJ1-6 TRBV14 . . CASNSARGTPLHF TGTGCCAGCAATTCGGCGAGGGGGACACCCCTCCACTTT
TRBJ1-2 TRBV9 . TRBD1 CASSVGQGGYGYTF TGTGCCAGCAGCGTAGGACAGGGAGGCTATGGCTACACCTTC
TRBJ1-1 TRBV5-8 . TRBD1 CASSPDRITGGAFF TGTGCCAGCAGCCCGGACAGGATCACAGGGGGAGCTTTCTTT
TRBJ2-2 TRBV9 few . CASSALVSTGELFF TGTGCCAGCAGCGCTCTAGTTAGCACCGGGGAGCTGTTTTTT
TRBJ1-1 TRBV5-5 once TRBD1 CASSLTGGRTEAFF TGTGCCAGCAGCTTGACAGGGGGCCGGACTGAAGCTTTCTTT
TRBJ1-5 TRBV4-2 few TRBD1 CASSQGTGGNQPQHF TGTGCCAGCAGCCAAGGGACAGGAGGCAATCAGCCCCAGCATTTT
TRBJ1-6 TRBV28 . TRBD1 CASSERQGNSPLHF TGTGCCAGCAGTGAAAGACAGGGGAATTCACCCCTCCACTTT
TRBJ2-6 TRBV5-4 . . CASSLFGAGANVLTF TGTGCCAGCAGCTTGTTCGGTGCTGGGGCCAACGTCCTGACTTTC
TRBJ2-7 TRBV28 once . CASSRQEPYEQYF TGTGCCAGCAGCAGACAGGAGCCCTACGAGCAGTACTTC
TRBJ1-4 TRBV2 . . CASIDSSTNEKLFF TGTGCCAGCATTGACAGTTCAACTAATGAAAAACTGTTTTTT
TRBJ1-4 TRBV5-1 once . CASSLVRGLDEKLFF TGCGCCAGCAGCTTGGTACGAGGGTTGGATGAAAAACTGTTTTTT
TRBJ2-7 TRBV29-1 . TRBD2 CSVGEGEGEQYF TGCAGCGTTGGGGAGGGAGAGGGCGAGCAGTACTTC
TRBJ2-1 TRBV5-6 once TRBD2 CASSLVRRGGRNEQFF TGTGCCAGCAGCTTGGTACGGCGGGGGGGCCGTAATGAGCAGTTCTTC
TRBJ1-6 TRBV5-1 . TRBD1 CASSRDRENSPLHF TGCGCCAGCAGCCGGGACAGAGAAAATTCACCCCTCCACTTT
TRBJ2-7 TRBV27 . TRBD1 CASSLTGMYSHEQYF TGTGCCAGCAGTTTGACAGGGATGTATTCCCACGAGCAGTACTTC
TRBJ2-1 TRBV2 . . CASSEILQGPNEQFF TGTGCCAGCAGTGAGATCTTGCAGGGGCCAAATGAGCAGTTCTTC
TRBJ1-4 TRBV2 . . CASSEQRNEKLFF TGTGCCAGCAGTGAACAGCGTAATGAAAAACTGTTTTTT
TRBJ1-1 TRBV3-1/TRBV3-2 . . CASSPRVGGTEAFF TGTGCCAGCAGCCCTCGAGTGGGGGGCACTGAAGCTTTCTTT
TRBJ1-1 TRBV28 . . CASSYGPSFF TGTGCCAGCAGTTATGGCCCCTCTTTCTTT
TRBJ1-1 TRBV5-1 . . CASSSQGIDGTEAFF TGCGCCAGCAGCTCACAGGGAATTGATGGCACTGAAGCTTTCTTT
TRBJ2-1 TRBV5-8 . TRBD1 CASRSGQGPYNEQFF TGTGCCAGCAGATCGGGACAGGGACCCTACAATGAGCAGTTCTTC
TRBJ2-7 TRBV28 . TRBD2 CASSRSGTSYEQYF TGTGCCAGCAGTCGTAGCGGGACGTCCTACGAGCAGTACTTC
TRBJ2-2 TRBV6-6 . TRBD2 CASKGAGGNTGELFF TGTGCCAGCAAGGGTGCGGGGGGAAACACCGGGGAGCTGTTTTTT
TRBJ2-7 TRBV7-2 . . CASSLGSDPYEQYF TGTGCCAGCAGCTTAGGAAGCGACCCCTACGAGCAGTACTTC
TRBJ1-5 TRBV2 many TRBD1 CASSERQGPQPQHF TGTGCCAGCAGTGAGAGACAGGGGCCTCAGCCCCAGCATTTT
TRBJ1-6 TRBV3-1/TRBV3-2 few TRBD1 CASSDGTGGSPLHF TGTGCCAGCAGCGACGGGACAGGGGGTTCACCCCTCCACTTT
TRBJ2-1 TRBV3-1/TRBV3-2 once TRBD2 CASSQAPPAGGFNEQFF TGTGCCAGCAGCCAAGCCCCTCCAGCGGGGGGGTTCAATGAGCAGTTCTTC
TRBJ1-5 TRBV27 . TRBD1 CASSPRQGFNQPQHF TGTGCCAGCAGCCCACGACAGGGGTTCAATCAGCCCCAGCATTTT
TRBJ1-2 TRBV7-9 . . CASSLGDGLRLANYGYTF TGTGCCAGCAGCTTAGGGGACGGGTTACGACTAGCTAACTATGGCTACACCTTC
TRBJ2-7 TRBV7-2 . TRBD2 CASSPRGLAGTRVRQYF TGTGCCAGCAGCCCACGAGGACTAGCGGGAACCCGGGTCCGGCAGTACTTC
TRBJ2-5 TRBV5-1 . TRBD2 CASSHSGRGGQETQYF TGCGCCAGCAGCCATTCAGGGCGCGGGGGCCAAGAGACCCAGTACTTC
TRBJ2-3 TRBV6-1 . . CASSEAPARYWQYF TGTGCCAGCAGTGAAGCGCCAGCTAGATACTGGCAGTATTTT
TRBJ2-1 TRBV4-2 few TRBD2 CASSPGTSGTNEQFF TGTGCCAGCAGCCCCGGGACTAGCGGAACCAATGAGCAGTTCTTC
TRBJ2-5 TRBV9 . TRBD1 CASSPIGTGGEETQYF TGTGCCAGCAGCCCAATCGGGACAGGGGGCGAGGAGACCCAGTACTTC
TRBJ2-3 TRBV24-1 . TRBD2 CATSDRTGGTQYF TGTGCCACCAGTGACCGAACGGGGGGTACGCAGTATTTT
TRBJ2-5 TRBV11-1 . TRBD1 CASSSGQGGETQYF TGTGCCAGCAGTTCGGGACAGGGAGGAGAGACCCAGTACTTC
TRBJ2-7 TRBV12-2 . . CASRSKDRVMIYEQYF TGTGCAAGTCGCTCCAAGGACAGAGTCATGATCTACGAGCAGTACTTC
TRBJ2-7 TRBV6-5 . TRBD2 CASKREGTIDEQYF TGTGCCAGCAAAAGGGAGGGGACGATCGACGAGCAGTACTTC
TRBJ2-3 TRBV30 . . CAWSTGSQYF TGTGCCTGGAGTACCGGGTCGCAGTATTTT
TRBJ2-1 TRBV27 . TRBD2 CASSSIPGLAGGKNNEQFF TGTGCCAGCAGTTCAATCCCGGGACTAGCGGGGGGGAAGAACAATGAGCAGTTCTTC